This is a list of T cell receptor beta chains from one sample in a study of monozygotic twins with inflammatory bowel disease. TCRdb reworked the 5' RACE reads into one entry per CDR3 protein, no DNA. This sample carries a few hundred thousand distinct CDR3 sequences, with 2.5% to 3% going to the ten biggest clones. Sample: blood. The origin of the receptors is a human donor with ulcerative colitis or Crohn's disease, or a healthy co-twin of an affected twin (not recorded which). Both conserved end residues are part of each CDR3.

v_call	j_call	cdr3_aa
TRBV5-1	TRBJ1-2	CASSLADKGSYYGYTF
TRBV4-1	TRBJ2-4	CASSPTGTPNSIAKNIQYF
TRBV9	TRBJ2-7	CASSLSRGLAGDPGSYEQYF
TRBV12-3/TRBV12-4	TRBJ2-3	CASSWTSGRSTDTQYF
TRBV4-3	TRBJ1-3	CASSQEVGVGGGNTIYF
TRBV7-2	TRBJ2-4	CASSLSGVLAKNIQYF
TRBV27	TRBJ2-1	CASGRDSHLTEQFF
TRBV10-3	TRBJ2-5	CAISLRQGAGETQYF
TRBV11-2	TRBJ2-1	CASRLGSSYNEQFF
TRBV4-2	TRBJ1-2	CASSPPYGDSVNYGYTF
TRBV6-2/TRBV6-3	TRBJ2-7	CATRTGSFYEQYF
TRBV4-3	TRBJ2-3	CASSQRSGSTDTQYF
TRBV3-1	TRBJ2-7	CASSSRSHYEQYF
TRBV10-3	TRBJ2-1	CAISESSGGSSYNEQFF
TRBV12-3/TRBV12-4	TRBJ2-5	CASSYGRDLETQYF